At least ten counts were recorded for the clone carrying this T cell receptor (beta chain). A read error may produce the germline difference seen at one junction end. A quantitative 5'-RACE method, one with molecular barcodes, was used to make TCR beta libraries. TCRdb itself ran the 5' RACE reads through MiXCR, one entry per CDR3 protein. Here the sample spans fewer than 250,000 distinct CDR3 sequences, approximately 10% being singletons. This CDR3 has 13 residues. Germline-derived CDR1 and CDR2 are SGHDT and YYEEEE. The data belong to a study of CD8 T cells in ankylosing spondylitis. What was sequenced was blood, either unsorted or a sorted T cell fraction (not recorded which). This sequence was found in a male donor with ankylosing spondylitis or in good health (not recorded which). The chain employs TRBV5-6 and TRBJ2-7; 8 bases fit TRBD2. This CDR3 is CASTLTSAYEQYF. The CDR3 DNA is TGTGCCAGCACCTTGACTAGCGCCTACGAGCAGTACTTC. Combining the CDR3 with reference TRBV5-6 and TRBJ2-7 gives the whole variable domain DAGVTQSPTHLIKTRGQQVTLRCSPKSGHDTVSWYQQALGQGPQFIFQYYEEEERQRGNFPDRFSGHQFPNYSSELNVNALLLGDSALYLCASTLTSAYEQYFGPGTRLTVT.